This T cell receptor (beta chain) was documented in a study of monozygotic twins with inflammatory bowel disease. TCRdb reprocessed the 5' RACE reads, keeping one entry per CDR3 protein, no DNA. Its table lists a few hundred thousand distinct CDR3 sequences. The length of the CDR3 is 13 residues. In germline, CDR1 is SEHNR, CDR2 FQNEAQ (reference sequence). Source material: blood. The TCR sequence derives from a human donor with ulcerative colitis or Crohn's disease, or a healthy co-twin of an affected twin (not recorded which). This chain joins TRBV7-9 and TRBJ1-2; TCRdb names TRBD1, which stays unverified in the absence of DNA. The CDR3 loop is CASSLAQGAGYTF.